This T cell receptor beta chain emerged from a study of spatial heterogeneity in lung cancer. Time point reported: sample taken at primary tumor resection. Unsorted whole RNA from tumor, nontumor lung or frozen PBMC underwent sequencing. From the 5' RACE reads, TCRdb called clonotypes with MiXCR, one entry per CDR3 protein. This table has around 92,000 distinct CDR3 sequences, over 9.5% appearing once. This clonotype was counted a few times. V shed 3 bases and J shed 0 bases, with 23 bases lying between them. CDR3 length: 19 amino acids. The V gene's germline CDR1 is SGHAT and CDR2 FQNNGV. The chain uses TRBV11-2 and TRBJ2-5; D may be TRBD1 (6 bases). Sequenced here: PBMCs, sampled at surgery. The sequence was obtained from a male donor with early-stage non-small cell lung cancer. The CDR3 protein is CASSFLPSFDRSYQETQYF. CDR3 coding DNA: TGTGCCAGCAGCTTCCTTCCCTCGTTTGACAGGTCTTACCAAGAGACCCAGTACTTC.